The clone carrying this T cell receptor beta chain has only a few counts. The antigen is not known. One junction end disagrees with the germline gene, perhaps due to a read error. This sample was included in a study of blood T cells in healthy people across ages. Whole-study findings and limits: Older individuals had lower TCR beta diversity per million T cells (the decline was roughly linear).

The CDR3 is made up of 13 amino acids. CDR1 KGHSH and CDR2 LQKENI come from the germline V gene. It was with a sample-barcoded 5' primer and a J-beta primer mix that a second PCR of roughly 7 to 12 cycles was run. CDR3-containing paired-end reads numbered at least 2.5 million in each sample. TCRdb re-derived calls from the 5' RACE reads in MiXCR, one entry per CDR3 protein. This sample has 980,000 or so distinct CDR3 sequences, with about 48% found just once. The specimen sequenced was blood. This receptor was identified in a man aged 25 to 45 in good health. The chain combines TRBV18 with TRBJ2-7, with 7 positions matching TRBD1. The CDR3 nucleotides are TGTGCCAGCTCCCCACCGACAGGGACCGAGCAGTACTTC. Translating gives CASSPPTGTEQYF.